The 10 T cell receptor beta chains listed next were all sequenced from one sample in a study of tumor-infiltrating lymphocytes in primary liver carcinoma. Each 20-30 mg portion of unsorted bulk tissue served as the source for co-extraction of RNA and DNA. TCR beta cDNA was prepared out of around 460 ng total RNA by means of a constant-region primer. Sequencing libraries for TCR beta derived from three nested multiplex PCR rounds that used slightly modified ARM-PCR. TRBV1-TRBV30 forward and Cbeta reverse primers drove the first two approximately 10-cycle rounds. MiXCR, applied by TCRdb to the multiplex PCR reads, yields one record per CDR3 protein. The sample yields about 64,000 distinct CDR3 sequences, roughly two thirds seen once. Specimen: liver tumor tissue from sampling region 4. Subset denoted: tumor region T4, right-lateral pole. The receptors were sampled from a man in his forties with primary liver carcinoma and hepatitis B virus infection.

This clonotype was counted a few times. This chain connects TRBV19 to TRBJ1-5, with a possible D match to TRBD1 (5 bases). Per germline, CDR1 LNHDA and CDR2 SQIVND (reference sequence). This CDR3 region has 13 residues. Trimming pared 5 bases from V and 5 bases from J, leaving 10 bases between. The CDR3, as DNA: TGTGCCAGTAGTGTGGGGCCGGATCAGCCCCAGCATTTT. It yields the protein CASSVGPDQPQHF. The variable domain in full, with the rest retrieved from reference TRBV19 and TRBJ1-5, is DGGITQSPKYLFRKEGQNVTLSCEQNLNHDAMYWYRQDPGQGLRLIYYSQIVNDFQKGDIAEGYSVSREKKESFPLTVTSAQKNPTAFYLCASSVGPDQPQHFGDGTRLSIL.

Concerning this clonotype itself: One end of the junction is discordant with germline, which a read error may explain. The CDR3, as DNA: TGCGGCGTCCGCCCAGGGGGAAATGAGCAGTTCTTC. Its protein is CGVRPGGNEQFF. V is TRBV29-1 and J is TRBJ2-1, with TRBD1 matching 7 bases. CDR3 size: 12 residues. From germline, CDR1 is SQVTM and CDR2 ANQGSEA.

Points on this clonotype: A much larger clone sits a single nucleotide away, making a read error possible. The chain is built from TRBV12-3 or TRBV12-4 and TRBJ1-6; D uncertain. The CDR3 runs 14 residues. V was cut by 5 bases and J by 8 bases, with 13 bases left in between. Here the CDR3 DNA reads TGTGCCAGCAGTGCAAACAGACAATATTCACCCCTCCACTTT. Amino acids: CASSANRQYSPLHF.

Note on this clonotype: A much larger clonotype is one base distant, so this may be a read error. V usage is TRBV13 and J usage is TRBJ2-3; a possible D gene is TRBD1 (5 bases). V was cut by 5 bases and J by 1 base, with 13 bases left in between. The germline gives CDR1 PRHDT, CDR2 FYEKMQ (reference sequence). This CDR3 is built from 15 residues. The CDR3 bases are TGTGCCAGCAGCCCTGGGATAGGGGGCACAGATACGCAGTATTTT. Translation: CASSPGIGGTDTQYF.

This clonotype was recorded many times. The junction and the germline gene differ at one end; a read error may be behind it. The chain joins TRBV11-2 to TRBJ2-7, with D unresolved. Germline values: CDR1 SGHAT, CDR2 FQNNGV. The CDR3 consists of 14 residues. CDR3 DNA: TGTGTCAGCAGCTTAACTGACACTGCCTACGAGCAGTACTTC. As protein: CVSSLTDTAYEQYF.

Notes on this clonotype: One end of the junction is discordant with germline, which a read error may explain. The chain links TRBV11-2 to TRBJ2-7, with no clear D. The CDR3 contains 16 residues. Looked up from germline, CDR1 is SGHAT and CDR2 is FQNNGV. In DNA form, the CDR3 reads TGTGCCAGTAGCTTAGAGATAGCACCAAAACCCTACGAGCAGTATTTC. Protein product: CASSLEIAPKPYEQYF.

Concerning this clonotype: At one of its ends the junction is not consistent with the germline gene, which may arise from a read error. The chain carries TRBV6-1 and TRBJ2-3, with D possibly being TRBD1 (6 bases). Germline CDR1 is MNHNS and CDR2 is SASEGT. The CDR3 sequence is 20 residues long. The CDR3 region has the DNA TGTGCTAGCAGTGACTTCCCGGGACACACAAATCAAGCTAGCACAGATACGCAGTATTTT. Its translation: CASSDFPGHTNQASTDTQYF.

In regard to this clonotype: Relative to the germline gene, one junction end is altered; a read error may explain this. The V call is TRBV6-6, the J call TRBJ2-1; 10 nucleotides line up with TRBD2. Germline lookup yields CDR1 MNHNY and CDR2 SVGAGI (reference sequence). The CDR3 runs 16 residues. Here the CDR3 reads CANSYNRAGGENEQFF. In nucleotides, the CDR3 is TGTGCCAACAGTTACAACCGAGCGGGAGGGGAGAATGAGCAGTTCTTC.

V is TRBV12-3 or TRBV12-4 and J is TRBJ2-7, with D possibly being TRBD1 (5 bases). Between the trimmed V and J ends, which lost 7 bases and 3 bases, there was a span of 19 bases. The CDR3 is 15 residues long. In DNA, the CDR3 is TGTGCCAGCATCTTAGCTGTAGGGGTTAACTACGAGCAGTACTTC. This sequence encodes CASILAVGVNYEQYF.

About this clonotype: The junction and the germline gene differ at one end; a read error may be behind it. V usage is TRBV7-3 and J usage is TRBJ2-2; D possibly corresponds to TRBD2 (6 bases). This CDR3 is built from 16 residues. In germline, CDR1 is SGHTA, CDR2 FQGTGA. CDR3 in DNA: TGTGCCAGCAGCCCTACTGGGACTGAGAACACCGGGGAGCTGTCTTTT. Translated, it gives CASSPTGTENTGELSF.